This paragraph reports one TCR beta chain. The age range of participants was 18 to 89 years, with residence in about two dozen US areas. Clinical histories supplied by participants themselves formed the basis of cohort assignment. The data belong to a study of blood T cell repertoires in COVID-19. On the study more broadly: PBMCs, B-cell-depleted T cells, or T cells provided the cDNA or gDNA that made up the material.

The germline CDR1 and CDR2 sequences are MNHEY and SMNVEV (reference sequence). Germline trimming cut 6 bases from V and 4 bases from J; bases unmatched to any gene: 11. The CDR3 contains 16 residues. Here immunoSEQ multiplex PCR was the method, and the copy in TCRdb shows in-frame clones only, minus some. The table lists 350,000 to 550,000 clones, over 75% of them singletons. This TCR came from a man aged 25 to 45 who had recovered from COVID-19. The sequenced sample was PBMCs or T cells enriched from blood (not recorded which). The chain links TRBV27 to TRBJ1-5; 8 nucleotides line up with TRBD1. For the CDR3, the DNA is TGTGCCAGCAGCCCCCTTTGGACAGGGAGTAATCAGCCCCAGCATTTT. This codes for CASSPLWTGSNQPQHF.